This passage covers 23 T cell receptor beta chains from one sample sequenced in a study of vaccination and CD4 T cells after COVID-19. Time point reported: late sampling 161 to 241 days after vaccination in a few convalescent patients. Treatment specified: roughly 10-day PBMC culture with coronavirus spike peptide pools or control peptides (ViraFEST assay). No antigen is known for these receptors. An Oncomine TCR Beta short-read assay was used to sequence the DNA from cultured CD4+ T cells. TCRdb reanalysed the PCR reads using MiXCR and keeps one entry per CDR3 protein. The repertoire holds approximately 24,000 distinct CDR3 sequences, with roughly 41% as singletons. This specimen consisted of CD4+ T cells from blood, cultured in vitro, obtained about 7 months after SARS-CoV-2 vaccination. Every receptor here comes from a human donor who had recovered from COVID-19.

The sample holds a few counts of this clonotype. The rearrangement uses TRBV11-3 and TRBJ1-1; D call uncertain. The CDR3 has 12 residues. Trimming took off 5 bases at V and 2 bases at J, with 6 bases between the two ends. Germline V CDR1 and CDR2: SGHNT, YENEEA. CDR3 sequence: CASSGRNTEAFF. CDR3 nucleotides: TGTGCCAGCAGCGGACGTAACACTGAAGCTTTCTTT. Based on the CDR3 plus reference TRBV11-3 and TRBJ1-1, the full variable domain is EAGVVQSPRYKIIEKKQPVAFWCNPISGHNTLYWYLQNLGQGPELLIRYENEEAVDDSQLPKDRFSAERLKGVDSTLKIQPAELGDSAVYLCASSGRNTEAFFGQGTRLTVV.

This chain joins TRBV12-3 or TRBV12-4 and TRBJ2-5; D not certain. The CDR3 is 13 amino acids. Between the trimmed V and J ends, which lost 2 bases and 2 bases, there was a span of 6 bases. The CDR3 nucleotides are TGTGCCAGCAGTTTACTCGTGCAAGAGACCCAGTACTTC. This sequence encodes CASSLLVQETQYF.

The rearrangement uses TRBV28 and TRBJ2-1; 8 bases are a match to TRBD2. CDR1 and CDR2 (germline): MDHEN, SYDVKM. This CDR3 contains 16 residues. The trim removed 1 base at V and 3 bases at J, leaving 5 bases unmatched. CDR3 in amino acids: CASSLFAAGGYNEQFF. CDR3 coding DNA: TGTGCCAGCAGTTTATTCGCCGCGGGAGGCTACAATGAGCAGTTCTTC.

A single count supports this clonotype. The rearrangement joins TRBV6-1 to TRBJ2-7; 11 bases are shared with TRBD2. The germline gives CDR1 MNHNS, CDR2 SASEGT. CDR3 length: 16 residues. With 0 bases clipped from V and 6 bases from J, the junction kept 7 bases outside the gene matches. CDR3 nucleotides: TGTGCCAGCAGTGAAGCGCAACTAGCGGGAGTAGGCGAGCAGTACTTC. This codes for CASSEAQLAGVGEQYF.

The rearrangement joins TRBV28 to TRBJ1-5; no firm D call. CDR1 and CDR2 (germline): MDHEN, SYDVKM. The CDR3 totals 13 residues. V shed 4 bases and J shed 6 bases, with 10 bases lying between them. The CDR3 nucleotides read TGTGCCAGCAGTTCCTCGGTAGGTCAGCCCCAGCATTTT. Its protein is CASSSSVGQPQHF. Using reference TRBV28 and TRBJ1-5 for the parts outside the CDR3, the full variable domain is DVKVTQSSRYLVKRTGEKVFLECVQDMDHENMFWYRQDPGLGLRLIYFSYDVKMKEKGDIPEGYSVSREKKERFSLILESASTNQTSMYLCASSSSVGQPQHFGDGTRLSIL.

This clonotype showed up just a few times. The chain has TRBV20-1 and TRBJ2-1, with D possibly being TRBD1 or TRBD2 (6 bases each). Between the trimmed V and J ends, which lost 3 bases and 0 bases, there was a span of 12 bases. Germline CDR1 DFQATT, CDR2 SNEGSKA (reference sequence). The CDR3 runs to 15 residues. The CDR3, as DNA: TGCAGTGCTAGCCCGGGGGCCAGCTCCTACAATGAGCAGTTCTTC. It encodes CSASPGASSYNEQFF.

The chain combines TRBV19 with TRBJ2-7, with 8 bases aligning to TRBD1. The germline V gene has CDR1 LNHDA and CDR2 SQIVND (reference sequence). CDR3 length equals 15 residues. The trim removed 7 bases at V and 3 bases at J, leaving 11 bases unmatched. The CDR3 protein is CASTRGGTGDYEQYF. Here the CDR3 DNA reads TGTGCCAGTACCCGCGGCGGGACAGGTGACTACGAGCAGTACTTC. Combining the CDR3 with reference TRBV19 and TRBJ2-7 gives the whole variable domain DGGITQSPKYLFRKEGQNVTLSCEQNLNHDAMYWYRQDPGQGLRLIYYSQIVNDFQKGDIAEGYSVSREKKESFPLTVTSAQKNPTAFYLCASTRGGTGDYEQYFGPGTRLTVT.

The gene calls are TRBV19 and TRBJ1-1; D not certain. V was cut by 6 bases and J by 4 bases, with 6 bases left in between. The CDR3 contains 11 residues. CDR1 is LNHDA, CDR2 SQIVND, per germline (reference sequence). CDR3 amino acids: CASRQSTEAFF. CDR3 coding DNA: TGTGCCAGTAGACAGAGCACTGAAGCTTTCTTT.

This clonotype was picked up a small number of times. The chain has TRBV20-1 and TRBJ2-7, with D possibly TRBD2 on 6 matching bases. CDR1 DFQATT and CDR2 SNEGSKA come from the germline V gene (reference sequence). The V end was cut by 4 bases, the J end by 2 bases, with 15 bases between. CDR3 size: 14 residues. CDR3 nucleotides: TGCAGTGCTATGTCTCTCGGGAGAACCTACGAGCAGTACTTC. This sequence encodes CSAMSLGRTYEQYF.

The chain combines TRBV24-1 with TRBJ1-2; D unclear. Germline CDR1 and CDR2: KGHDR and SFDVKD. This CDR3 spans 12 amino acids. V shed 4 bases and J shed 4 bases, with 6 bases lying between them. CDR3 in DNA: TGTGCCACCAGTGACCCATTCTATGGCTACACCTTC. This encodes CATSDPFYGYTF.

In this sample, this clonotype turned up a few times. CDR3 loop: CASSFRDGGRGTLHF. CDR3 DNA: TGTGCCAGCAGTTTCCGGGACGGAGGCCGGGGGACCCTCCACTTT. This chain connects TRBV27 to TRBJ1-6; maybe TRBD1 (5 bases). This CDR3 comprises 15 residues. Germline values: CDR1 MNHEY, CDR2 SMNVEV (reference sequence). V was shortened by 3 bases and J by 14 bases, with 20 bases between the two germline ends.

J is TRBJ2-1 and V is TRBV7-6; no clear D gene. This CDR3 is built from 18 residues. Germline V gives CDR1 SGHVS, CDR2 FNYEAQ. V dropped 1 base and J dropped 0 bases, with 16 bases sitting between them. The CDR3 here is CASSLGGLPSRSYNEQFF. Written as DNA, the CDR3 is TGTGCCAGCAGCTTAGGTGGCTTACCATCACGCTCCTACAATGAGCAGTTCTTC.

This clonotype has only a few counts. The J gene is TRBJ2-1, the V gene TRBV20-1, with D unresolved. Germline V lookup: CDR1 DFQATT, CDR2 SNEGSKA (reference sequence). The CDR3 loop spans 14 amino acids. Trimming removed 1 base from V and 4 bases from J, with 11 bases in between. The CDR3 loop reads CSARGIDVYNEQFF. The CDR3, as DNA: TGCAGTGCTAGAGGGATAGACGTATACAATGAGCAGTTCTTC.

In this sample, this clonotype turned up a few times. V gene TRBV7-2 combines with J gene TRBJ2-7; 8 nucleotides agree with TRBD2. The germline V gene has CDR1 SGHTA and CDR2 FQGNSA. J was trimmed by 0 bases and V by 2 bases; bases with no gene match: 3. The CDR3 extends over 15 amino acids. The CDR3 DNA sequence: TGTGCCAGCAGCTTAACTAGCGGTCCCTCCTACGAGCAGTACTTC. Protein product: CASSLTSGPSYEQYF. The variable domain in full, with the rest retrieved from reference TRBV7-2 and TRBJ2-7, is GAGVSQSPSNKVTEKGKDVELRCDPISGHTALYWYRQSLGQGLEFLIYFQGNSAPDKSGLPSDRFSAERTGGSVSTLTIQRTQQEDSAVYLCASSLTSGPSYEQYFGPGTRLTVT.

This clonotype came up once. The V gene is TRBV20-1, the J gene TRBJ2-7; 10 positions match TRBD2. Per germline, CDR1 DFQATT and CDR2 SNEGSKA (reference sequence). Trimming removed 2 bases from V and 0 bases from J; junction bases left unmatched: 13. CDR3 length: 18 residues. The CDR3 protein is CSARRFLAGEGSSYEQYF. In DNA form, the CDR3 reads TGCAGTGCTAGACGATTCCTAGCGGGAGAGGGGAGCTCCTACGAGCAGTACTTC.

J is TRBJ1-1 and V is TRBV28; D gene uncertain. Germline V gene data show CDR1 as MDHEN and CDR2 as SYDVKM. V lost 6 bases and J 4 bases, leaving 15 bases between the germline ends. The CDR3 is made up of 14 amino acids. CDR3 sequence reads: CASRYPRVGTEAFF. In DNA form, the CDR3 reads TGTGCCAGCAGATACCCTAGAGTGGGCACTGAAGCTTTCTTT.

This clonotype was observed a handful of times. J is TRBJ2-1 and V is TRBV7-8; D gene ambiguous. The CDR3 runs 16 residues. The V and J ends lost 4 bases and 0 bases respectively, with 13 bases between them. Germline values: CDR1 SGHVS, CDR2 FQNEAQ. CDR3 DNA sequence: TGTGCCAGCAGCTCTCCTACGTCGGGCTCCTACAATGAGCAGTTCTTC. It specifies CASSSPTSGSYNEQFF.

The table lists this clonotype with a few counts. This chain joins TRBV7-6 and TRBJ2-7; 10 bases line up with TRBD2. CDR3 length: 16 amino acids. Germline V gives CDR1 SGHVS, CDR2 FNYEAQ. V was clipped by 3 bases and J by 1 base; unmatched bases: 6. This chain's CDR3 is CASSFRAGGASYEQYF. CDR3 DNA sequence: TGTGCCAGCAGCTTCCGAGCGGGAGGGGCGTCCTACGAGCAGTACTTC.

The V gene is TRBV21-1, the J gene TRBJ2-7; the D call in the table, TRBD1, was not verified against the DNA. TRBV21-1 is a documented pseudogene. There are 15 residues in the CDR3. The CDR3 here is CASSKVSRGGYEQYF. CDR3 in DNA: TGTGCCAGCAGCAAAGTTAGTCGGGGGGGCTACGAGCAGTACTTC.

The rearrangement links TRBV20-1 to TRBJ1-3; D not resolved. There are 15 residues in the CDR3. Germline loops: CDR1 DFQATT, CDR2 SNEGSKA (reference sequence). V dropped 0 bases and J dropped 2 bases, with 11 bases sitting between them. In nucleotides, the CDR3 is TGCAGTGCTAGAGAGTTGGGCAGCCCTGGAAACACCATATATTTT. The encoded protein is CSARELGSPGNTIYF.

The chain employs TRBV20-1 and TRBJ1-1; 7 positions match TRBD1. This CDR3 is 15 amino acids long. The ends lost 3 bases at V and 3 bases at J; junction bases unmatched: 10. Per germline, CDR1 DFQATT and CDR2 SNEGSKA (reference sequence). The CDR3 region is CSARATDREYTEAFF. CDR3 in DNA: TGCAGTGCTAGGGCTACCGACAGGGAGTACACTGAAGCTTTCTTT.

In regard to this clonotype: Germline is not matched at one junction end, which may reflect a read error. The rearrangement joins TRBV7-8 to TRBJ2-1; TRBD1 aligns across 9 bases. Germline V lookup: CDR1 SGHVS, CDR2 FQNEAQ. This CDR3 is built from 16 residues. CDR3 amino acids: CACSFARDRVNNEQFF. As DNA, the CDR3 is TGTGCCTGCAGCTTCGCCCGGGACAGGGTCAACAATGAGCAGTTCTTC.

The chain carries TRBV20-1 and TRBJ2-1, with TRBD2 identical over 10 bases. V gave up 4 bases and J gave up 4 bases; unmatched junction bases: 7. The CDR3 covers 15 residues. CDR1 and CDR2 (germline): DFQATT, SNEGSKA (reference sequence). Here the CDR3 reads CSANRKLAGYNEQFF. CDR3 nucleotides: TGCAGTGCTAACCGGAAACTAGCGGGGTACAATGAGCAGTTCTTC.